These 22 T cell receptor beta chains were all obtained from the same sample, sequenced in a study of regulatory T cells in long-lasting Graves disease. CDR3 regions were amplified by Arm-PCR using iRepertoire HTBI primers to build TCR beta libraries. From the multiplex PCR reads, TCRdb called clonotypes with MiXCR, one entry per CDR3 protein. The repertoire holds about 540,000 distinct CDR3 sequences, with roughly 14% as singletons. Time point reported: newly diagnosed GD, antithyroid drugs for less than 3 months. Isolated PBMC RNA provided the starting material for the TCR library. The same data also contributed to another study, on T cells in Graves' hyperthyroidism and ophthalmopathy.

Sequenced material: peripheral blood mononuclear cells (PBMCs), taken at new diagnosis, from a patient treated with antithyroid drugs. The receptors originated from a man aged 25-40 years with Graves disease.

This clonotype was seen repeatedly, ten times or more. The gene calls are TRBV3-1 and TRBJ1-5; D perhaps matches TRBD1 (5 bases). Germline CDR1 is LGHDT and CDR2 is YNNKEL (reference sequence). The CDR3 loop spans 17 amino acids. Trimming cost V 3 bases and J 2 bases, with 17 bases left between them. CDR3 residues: CASSHNDGALGNQPQHF. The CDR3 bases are TGTGCCAGCAGCCACAACGACGGGGCTCTTGGCAATCAGCCCCAGCATTTT.

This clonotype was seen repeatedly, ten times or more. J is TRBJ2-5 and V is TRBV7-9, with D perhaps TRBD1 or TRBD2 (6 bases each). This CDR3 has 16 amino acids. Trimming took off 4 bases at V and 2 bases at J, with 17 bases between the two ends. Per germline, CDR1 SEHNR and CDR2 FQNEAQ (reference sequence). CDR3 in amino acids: CASSWGALLVQETQYF. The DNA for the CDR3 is TGTGCCAGCAGCTGGGGGGCCCTACTAGTGCAAGAGACCCAGTACTTC.

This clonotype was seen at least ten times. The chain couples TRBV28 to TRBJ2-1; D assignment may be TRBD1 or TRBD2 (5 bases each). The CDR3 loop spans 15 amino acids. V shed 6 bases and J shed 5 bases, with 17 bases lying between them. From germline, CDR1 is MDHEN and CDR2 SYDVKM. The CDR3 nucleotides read TGTGCCAGCAGCACCCGGGGCCCCCCCCACAATGAGCAGTTCTTC. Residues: CASSTRGPPHNEQFF.

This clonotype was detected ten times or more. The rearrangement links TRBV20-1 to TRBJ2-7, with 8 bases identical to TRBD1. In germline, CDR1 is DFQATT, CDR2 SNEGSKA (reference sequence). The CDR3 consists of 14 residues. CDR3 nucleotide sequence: TGCAGCCCCTCCAACAGGGGGGCTTCCTACGAGCAGTACTTC. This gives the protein CSPSNRGASYEQYF.

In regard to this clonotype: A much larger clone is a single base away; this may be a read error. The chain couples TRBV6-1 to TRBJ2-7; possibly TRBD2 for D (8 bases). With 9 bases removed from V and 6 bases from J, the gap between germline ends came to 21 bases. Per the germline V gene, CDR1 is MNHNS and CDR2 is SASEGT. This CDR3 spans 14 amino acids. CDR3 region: CARREAGEGAEQYF. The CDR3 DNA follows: TGTGCCAGAAGGGAAGCGGGAGAGGGGGCCGAGCAGTACTTC.

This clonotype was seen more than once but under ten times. The chain's CDR3 is CASSYSPTGDEKLFF. CDR3 sequence (DNA): TGTGCCAGCAGTTACAGCCCGACAGGGGATGAAAAACTGTTTTTT. This chain uses TRBV12-3 or TRBV12-4 with TRBJ1-4; the match to TRBD1 covers 8 bases. Losses at the gene ends were 4 bases for V and 6 bases for J; bases not matched to a gene: 7. CDR3 length: 15 amino acids.

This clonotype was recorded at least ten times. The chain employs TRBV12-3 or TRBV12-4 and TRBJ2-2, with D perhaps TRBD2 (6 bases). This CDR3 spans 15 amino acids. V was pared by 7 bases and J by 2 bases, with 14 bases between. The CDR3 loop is CASTPRGTNTGELFF. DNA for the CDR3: TGTGCCAGCACCCCTCGAGGGACTAACACCGGGGAGCTGTTTTTT.

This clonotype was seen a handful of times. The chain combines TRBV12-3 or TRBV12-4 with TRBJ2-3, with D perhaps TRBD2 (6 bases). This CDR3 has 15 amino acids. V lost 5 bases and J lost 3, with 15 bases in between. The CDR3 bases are TGTGCCAGCAGTGCCGGGCCCCGGGGGACAGATACGCAGTATTTT. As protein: CASSAGPRGTDTQYF.

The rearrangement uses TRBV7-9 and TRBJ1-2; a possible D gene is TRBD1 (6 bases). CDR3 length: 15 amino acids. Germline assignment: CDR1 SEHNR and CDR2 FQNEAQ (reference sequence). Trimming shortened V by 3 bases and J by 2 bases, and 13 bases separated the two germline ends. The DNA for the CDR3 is TGTGCCAGCAGCTTCGGGACGGGGGCAAACTATGGCTACACCTTC. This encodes CASSFGTGANYGYTF. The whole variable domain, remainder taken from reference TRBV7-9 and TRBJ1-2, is DTGVSQNPRHKITKRGQNVTFRCDPISEHNRLYWYRQTLGQGPEFLTYFQNEAQLEKSRLLSDRFSAERPKGSFSTLEIQRTEQGDSAMYLCASSFGTGANYGYTFGSGTRLTVV.

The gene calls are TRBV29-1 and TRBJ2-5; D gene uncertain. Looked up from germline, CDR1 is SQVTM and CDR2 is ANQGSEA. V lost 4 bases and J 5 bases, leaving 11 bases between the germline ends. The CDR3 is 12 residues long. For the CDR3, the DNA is TGCAGCGTTGTAGGTGAAGGGGAGACCCAGTACTTC. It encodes CSVVGEGETQYF.

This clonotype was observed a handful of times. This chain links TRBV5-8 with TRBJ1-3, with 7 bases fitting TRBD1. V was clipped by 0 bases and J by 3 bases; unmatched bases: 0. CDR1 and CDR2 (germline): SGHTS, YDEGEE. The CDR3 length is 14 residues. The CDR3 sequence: CASSLDRGGNTIYF. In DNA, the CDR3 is TGTGCCAGCAGCTTGGACAGGGGTGGAAACACCATATATTTT.

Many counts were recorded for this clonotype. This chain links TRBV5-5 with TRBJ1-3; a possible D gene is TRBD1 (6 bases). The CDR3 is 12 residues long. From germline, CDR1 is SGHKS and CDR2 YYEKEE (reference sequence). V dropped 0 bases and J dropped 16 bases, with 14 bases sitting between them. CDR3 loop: CASSLGAGVPYF. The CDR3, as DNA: TGTGCCAGCAGCTTGGGGGCAGGGGTTCCGTATTTT.

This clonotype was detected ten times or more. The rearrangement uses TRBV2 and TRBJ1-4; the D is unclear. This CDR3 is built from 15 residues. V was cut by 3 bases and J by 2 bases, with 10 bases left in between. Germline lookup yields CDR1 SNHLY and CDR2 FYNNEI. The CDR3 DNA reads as TGTGCCAGCAGTGATATATGGGGTACTAATGAAAAACTGTTTTTT. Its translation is CASSDIWGTNEKLFF.

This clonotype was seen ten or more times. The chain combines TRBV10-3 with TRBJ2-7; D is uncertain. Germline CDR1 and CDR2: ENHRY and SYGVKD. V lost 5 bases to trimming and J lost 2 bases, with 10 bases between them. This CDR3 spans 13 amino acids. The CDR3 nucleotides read TGTGCCATCAGTTCCGACTCCACCTACGAGCAGTACTTC. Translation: CAISSDSTYEQYF.

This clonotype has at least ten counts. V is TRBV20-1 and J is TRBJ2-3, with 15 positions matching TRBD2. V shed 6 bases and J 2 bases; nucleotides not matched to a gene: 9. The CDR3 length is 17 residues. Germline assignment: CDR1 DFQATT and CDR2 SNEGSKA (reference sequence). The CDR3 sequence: CSAEGGLAGGYTDTQYF. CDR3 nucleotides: TGCAGTGCCGAGGGAGGACTAGCGGGAGGGTACACAGATACGCAGTATTTT.

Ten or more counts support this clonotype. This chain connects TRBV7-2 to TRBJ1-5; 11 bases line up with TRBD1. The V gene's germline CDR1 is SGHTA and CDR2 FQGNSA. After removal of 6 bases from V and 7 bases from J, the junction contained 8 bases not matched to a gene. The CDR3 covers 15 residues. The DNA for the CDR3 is TGTGCCAGCAGTTTGGGACAGGGGGTAAAACAGCCCCAGCATTTT. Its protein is CASSLGQGVKQPQHF.

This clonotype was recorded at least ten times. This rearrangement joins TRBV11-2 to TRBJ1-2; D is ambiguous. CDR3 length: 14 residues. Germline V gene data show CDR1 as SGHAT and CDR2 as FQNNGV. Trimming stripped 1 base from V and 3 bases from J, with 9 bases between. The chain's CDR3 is CASSLAPEYYGYTF. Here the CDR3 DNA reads TGTGCCAGCAGCTTAGCGCCAGAATACTATGGCTACACCTTC.

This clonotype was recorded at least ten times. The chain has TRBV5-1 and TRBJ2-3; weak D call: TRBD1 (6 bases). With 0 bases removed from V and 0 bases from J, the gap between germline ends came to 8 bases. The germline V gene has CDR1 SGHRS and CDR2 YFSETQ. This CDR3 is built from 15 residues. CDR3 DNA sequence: TGCGCCAGCAGCTTGGGGACAGATAGCACAGATACGCAGTATTTT. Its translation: CASSLGTDSTDTQYF. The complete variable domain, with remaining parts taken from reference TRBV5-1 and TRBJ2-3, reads KAGVTQTPRYLIKTRGQQVTLSCSPISGHRSVSWYQQTPGQGLQFLFEYFSETQRNKGNFPGRFSGRQFSNSRSEMNVSTLELGDSALYLCASSLGTDSTDTQYFGPGTRLTVL.

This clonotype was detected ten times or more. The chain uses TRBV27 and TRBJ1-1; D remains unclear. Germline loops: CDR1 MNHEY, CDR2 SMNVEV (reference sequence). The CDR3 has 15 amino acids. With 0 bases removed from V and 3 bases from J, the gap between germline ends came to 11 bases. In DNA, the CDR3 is TGTGCCAGCAGTTTATCGCCAGCTTTGGACACTGAAGCTTTCTTT. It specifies CASSLSPALDTEAFF.

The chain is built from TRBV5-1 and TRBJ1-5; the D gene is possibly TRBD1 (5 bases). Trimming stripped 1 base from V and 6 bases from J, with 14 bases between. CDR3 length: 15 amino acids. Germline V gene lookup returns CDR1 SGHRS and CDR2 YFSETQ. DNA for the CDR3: TGCGCCAGCAGCTTGTGGGGGAATATAGGTCAGCCCCAGCATTTT. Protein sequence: CASSLWGNIGQPQHF. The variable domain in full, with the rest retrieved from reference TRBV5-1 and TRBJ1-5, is KAGVTQTPRYLIKTRGQQVTLSCSPISGHRSVSWYQQTPGQGLQFLFEYFSETQRNKGNFPGRFSGRQFSNSRSEMNVSTLELGDSALYLCASSLWGNIGQPQHFGDGTRLSIL.

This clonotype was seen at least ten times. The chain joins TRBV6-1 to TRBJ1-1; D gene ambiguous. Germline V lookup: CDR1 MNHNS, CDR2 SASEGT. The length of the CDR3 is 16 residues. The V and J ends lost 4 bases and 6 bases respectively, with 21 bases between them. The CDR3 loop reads CASSAAHVVGWAEAFF. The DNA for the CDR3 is TGTGCCAGCAGTGCCGCCCATGTCGTAGGTTGGGCTGAAGCTTTCTTT.

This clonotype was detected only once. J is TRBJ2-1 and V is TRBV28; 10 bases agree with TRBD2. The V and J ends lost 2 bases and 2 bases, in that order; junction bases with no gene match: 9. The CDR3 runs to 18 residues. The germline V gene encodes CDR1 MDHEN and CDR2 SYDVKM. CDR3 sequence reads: CASSLQLAGGRTYNEQFF. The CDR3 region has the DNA TGTGCCAGCAGTTTACAGTTAGCGGGGGGACGGACCTACAATGAGCAGTTCTTC.